A selection of T cell receptor beta chains follows, all from one sample in a study of T cell responses to AZD1222 COVID-19 vaccine. Assay used: immunoSEQ multiplex PCR; TCRdb lists only in-frame clones, some missing. Here the sample spans roughly 100,000 clones, 90% being singletons. Material: peripheral blood, obtained 28 days after the second AZD1222 dose. The receptors were gathered from an adult who received the AZD1222 COVID-19 vaccine. Both conserved end residues are part of each CDR3. The order of the fields is D gene, V gene, J gene, clone size, CDR3 DNA, CDR3 protein. A D gene is named only where the DNA matches it firmly. Some rows have no size entry. The others give once, few or many, or a class for an expanded clone.

D: TRBD1; V: TRBV6-5; J: TRBJ1-4; size: .; DNA: TGTGCCAGCAGTTCGACAGGGGCCCTTAATGAAAAACTGTTTTTT; CDR3: CASSSTGALNEKLFF
D: .; V: TRBV29-1; J: TRBJ1-1; size: .; DNA: TGCAGCGTGGGACCTTCCGGGACAATCGCTGAAGCTTTCTTT; CDR3: CSVGPSGTIAEAFF
D: .; V: TRBV11-2; J: TRBJ1-6; size: .; DNA: TGTGCCAGCAGCTTAGGACATACTAATTCACCCCTCCACTTT; CDR3: CASSLGHTNSPLHF
D: TRBD2; V: TRBV9; J: TRBJ2-3; size: .; DNA: TGTGCCAGCACCAGAACTAGCGGAAACACAGATACGCAGTATTTT; CDR3: CASTRTSGNTDTQYF
D: .; V: TRBV29-1; J: TRBJ2-7; size: .; DNA: TGCAGCCTCCGCCCCTACGAGCAGTACTTC; CDR3: CSLRPYEQYF
D: .; V: TRBV9; J: TRBJ1-1; size: .; DNA: TGTGCCAGCAGCGCGACGGCGAACACTGAAGCTTTCTTT; CDR3: CASSATANTEAFF
D: .; V: TRBV2; J: TRBJ2-1; size: once; DNA: TGTGCCAGCGACTCGGTCTACAATGAGCAGTTCTTC; CDR3: CASDSVYNEQFF
D: .; V: TRBV6-5; J: TRBJ2-7; size: .; DNA: TGTGCCAGCAGTTCCCAGGGTGCCCCCCCTTACGAGCAGTACTTC; CDR3: CASSSQGAPPYEQYF
D: TRBD2; V: TRBV7-2; J: TRBJ2-1; size: .; DNA: TGTGCCAGCAGCTTAGCGCGGGGGGGAGGCGGTGAGCAGTTCTTC; CDR3: CASSLARGGGGEQFF
D: TRBD1; V: TRBV7-2; J: TRBJ2-7; size: .; DNA: TGTGCCAGCAGCTTAGGAGGGACAGGGGGGGCCGGCGAGCAGTACTTC; CDR3: CASSLGGTGGAGEQYF
D: .; V: TRBV9; J: TRBJ2-7; size: .; DNA: TGTGCCAGCAGCACACACTTAGAACAGGGTAACGGCGAGCAGTACTTC; CDR3: CASSTHLEQGNGEQYF
D: .; V: TRBV5-1; J: TRBJ1-4; size: once; DNA: TGCGCCAGCAGCTTGGGACCCGGGAGTGAAAAACTGTTTTTT; CDR3: CASSLGPGSEKLFF
D: TRBD2; V: TRBV7-6; J: TRBJ2-1; size: .; DNA: TGTGCCAGCAGCTTATACTCTGGCGGGGGGGCCATCGAGCAGTTCTTC; CDR3: CASSLYSGGGAIEQFF
D: TRBD1; V: TRBV29-1; J: TRBJ1-2; size: .; DNA: TGCAGCGTTGGGACAGGGGGTAACTATGGCTACACCTTC; CDR3: CSVGTGGNYGYTF
D: .; V: TRBV7-9; J: TRBJ2-7; size: .; DNA: TGTGCCAGCAGCTTAGATGACATATCCTACGAGCAGTACTTC; CDR3: CASSLDDISYEQYF
D: TRBD1; V: TRBV4-2; J: TRBJ2-5; size: .; DNA: TGTGCCAGCAGCCAAGGGACAGGGGCGTCGGAGACCCAGTACTTC; CDR3: CASSQGTGASETQYF
D: .; V: TRBV19; J: TRBJ2-7; size: .; DNA: TGTGCCAGTAGTCCGGGACACGCTGGCTCCTACGAGCAGTACTTC; CDR3: CASSPGHAGSYEQYF
D: TRBD1; V: TRBV12-3/TRBV12-4; J: TRBJ1-5; size: .; DNA: TGTGCCAGCAGTTCCCCCCCGGGGACAGAGCATTTT; CDR3: CASSSPPGTEHF
D: TRBD1; V: TRBV6-5; J: TRBJ2-7; size: .; DNA: TGTGCCAGCAGTTACGGACAGGGGTTTGGTTACGAGCAGTACTTC; CDR3: CASSYGQGFGYEQYF
D: TRBD2; V: TRBV9; J: TRBJ2-5; size: .; DNA: TGTGCCAGCAGCGTAGAGGGGAGCGGGGGGATAGGGGAGACCCAGTACTTC; CDR3: CASSVEGSGGIGETQYF
D: TRBD2; V: TRBV11-3; J: TRBJ2-1; size: .; DNA: TGTGCCAGCAGCCACGGGACTAGCGGTGTCGATGAGCAGTTCTTC; CDR3: CASSHGTSGVDEQFF
D: .; V: TRBV19; J: TRBJ1-3; size: .; DNA: TGTGCCAGTAGTTGGCAGGGCGGTGGAAACACCATATATTTT; CDR3: CASSWQGGGNTIYF
D: TRBD2; V: TRBV19; J: TRBJ2-3; size: .; DNA: TGTGCCTGGGGGACTAGCGGGCCTCCGACAGATACGCAGTATTTT; CDR3: CAWGTSGPPTDTQYF
D: .; V: TRBV6-5; J: TRBJ2-6; size: .; DNA: TGTGCCAGCACCAGTTACTCTGGGGCCAACGTCCTGACTTTC; CDR3: CASTSYSGANVLTF
D: TRBD1; V: TRBV3-1/TRBV3-2; J: TRBJ1-1; size: .; DNA: TGTGCCAGCAGAGAAGCACAGGGGGCCGTGGGCACTGAAGCTTTCTTT; CDR3: CASREAQGAVGTEAFF
D: .; V: TRBV9; J: TRBJ2-2; size: .; DNA: TGTGCCAGCAGCGTAGTCCGGGGGGCCAACACCGGGGAGCTGTTTTTT; CDR3: CASSVVRGANTGELFF
D: TRBD1; V: TRBV13; J: TRBJ1-6; size: .; DNA: TGTGCCACCCGGACAGGGAACAATTTGAATTCACCCCTCCACTTT; CDR3: CATRTGNNLNSPLHF
D: TRBD1; V: TRBV19; J: TRBJ2-5; size: once; DNA: TGTGCCAGTAGCCGACCGGGACAGGGGTTGGAGACCCAGTACTTC; CDR3: CASSRPGQGLETQYF
D: .; V: TRBV7-9; J: TRBJ1-5; size: .; DNA: TGTGCCAGCAGCTTAGTAGGTCGAGGGAGCAATCAGCCCCAGCATTTT; CDR3: CASSLVGRGSNQPQHF
D: TRBD1; V: TRBV18; J: TRBJ1-5; size: .; DNA: TGTGCCAGCTCAGCGACAGGGGCCAATCAGCCCCAGCATTTT; CDR3: CASSATGANQPQHF
D: TRBD2; V: TRBV19; J: TRBJ2-1; size: .; DNA: TGTGCCAGTAGTATAGTAGCTAGCGGGGGGGCAGGTCACAATGAGCAGTTCTTC; CDR3: CASSIVASGGAGHNEQFF
D: TRBD1; V: TRBV9; J: TRBJ1-1; size: .; DNA: TGTGCCAGCAGCGGAACAGGGGCATACACTGAAGCTTTCTTT; CDR3: CASSGTGAYTEAFF
D: TRBD1; V: TRBV7-8; J: TRBJ2-7; size: .; DNA: TGTGCCAGCAGCTTAACCGGGACAGGTGCCTACGAGCAGTACTTC; CDR3: CASSLTGTGAYEQYF
D: TRBD1; V: TRBV28; J: TRBJ1-5; size: .; DNA: TGTGCCAGCAGCCCTGGACAGGGAAAGGTACAGCCCCAGCATTTT; CDR3: CASSPGQGKVQPQHF
D: .; V: TRBV1; J: TRBJ2-3; size: once; DNA: TGCACCAGCAGCCAAGATCCTGGACTAGCAGACACGCAGTATTTT; CDR3: CTSSQDPGLADTQYF
D: .; V: TRBV3-1/TRBV3-2; J: TRBJ2-2; size: .; DNA: TGTGCCAGCAGCCAAACTAGCACCGGGGAGCTGTTTTTT; CDR3: CASSQTSTGELFF
D: .; V: TRBV3-1/TRBV3-2; J: TRBJ2-3; size: .; DNA: TGTGCCAGCAGCCTGCAATATGGCGGAAGGGGCACAGATACGCAGTATTTT; CDR3: CASSLQYGGRGTDTQYF
D: TRBD1; V: TRBV27; J: TRBJ1-6; size: few; DNA: TGTGCCAGCAGTTCGGACAGGGCTAATTCACCCCTCCACTTT; CDR3: CASSSDRANSPLHF
D: .; V: TRBV12-3/TRBV12-4; J: TRBJ1-5; size: .; DNA: TGTGCCAGCAGTTTTGCCGAAGATCAGCCCCAGCATTTT; CDR3: CASSFAEDQPQHF
D: TRBD1; V: TRBV5-6; J: TRBJ1-2; size: .; DNA: TGTGCCAGCAGCTTGGCGGTTGCCCCCAGGGGGCTACAGGATGGCTACACCTTC; CDR3: CASSLAVAPRGLQDGYTF
D: .; V: TRBV19; J: TRBJ1-5; size: .; DNA: TGTGCCAGTAGTATAGTTTCAGGGCCCCAGCATTTT; CDR3: CASSIVSGPQHF
D: .; V: TRBV5-1; J: TRBJ2-7; size: .; DNA: TGCGCCAGCAGCTTGGGCGGTCTCTACGAGCAGTACTTC; CDR3: CASSLGGLYEQYF
D: .; V: TRBV4-1; J: TRBJ1-2; size: .; DNA: TGCGCCAGCAGCCAAGCGGTACGTCACTATGGCTACACCTTC; CDR3: CASSQAVRHYGYTF
D: .; V: TRBV2; J: TRBJ1-1; size: .; DNA: TGTGCCAGCAGGAGATCAGGGGATGCAGGGAACACTGAAGCTTTCTTT; CDR3: CASRRSGDAGNTEAFF
D: .; V: TRBV19; J: TRBJ2-6; size: once; DNA: TGTGCCAGTAGTAGGTATTCTGGGGCCAACGTCCTGACTTTC; CDR3: CASSRYSGANVLTF
D: TRBD1; V: TRBV29-1; J: TRBJ1-1; size: .; DNA: TGCAGCGTCCCCACTTTGTGGGACAGGGTGCCCTCCACTGAAGCTTTCTTT; CDR3: CSVPTLWDRVPSTEAFF
D: TRBD2; V: TRBV27; J: TRBJ2-5; size: once; DNA: TGTGCCAGCAGTTTGGCGGGGGGGCAAGAGACCCAGTACTTC; CDR3: CASSLAGGQETQYF
D: .; V: TRBV13; J: TRBJ1-4; size: .; DNA: TGTGCCAGCAGCTTAAATGAAAAACTGTTTTTT; CDR3: CASSLNEKLFF
D: TRBD1; V: TRBV18; J: TRBJ1-3; size: .; DNA: TGTGCCAGCTCACCACCGGGACAGTCTACTGGGGGAAACACCATATATTTT; CDR3: CASSPPGQSTGGNTIYF
D: .; V: TRBV11-3; J: TRBJ2-7; size: .; DNA: TGTGCCAGCAGCTGGGGGCTGACTCCCCCCTACGAGCAGTACTTC; CDR3: CASSWGLTPPYEQYF
D: .; V: TRBV6-2/TRBV6-3; J: TRBJ2-7; size: .; DNA: TGTGCCAGCAGCTCAACACCCGGAGGCTACGAGCAGTACTTC; CDR3: CASSSTPGGYEQYF
D: .; V: TRBV5-1; J: TRBJ2-2; size: .; DNA: TGCGCCAGCAGCCCCACCCTAGCGACCGGGGAGCTGTTTTTT; CDR3: CASSPTLATGELFF